These T cell receptor beta chains were read from a single sample in a study of blood T cell repertoires in COVID-19. Using immunoSEQ multiplex PCR, the repertoire was profiled, and TCRdb retains in-frame clones only, with some absent. The sample includes some 400,000 clones, about 87% seen only once; the top ten take 1% to 1.5%. Sequences were obtained from PBMCs or T cells enriched from blood (not recorded which). The receptors shown here come from a man aged 25 to 40 who had recovered from COVID-19. CDR3s include the opening cysteine and the closing phenylalanine or tryptophan. Size values are once, few and many counts, or a class for expanded clones, and some rows have none.

V	J	size	CDR3
TRBV27	TRBJ2-3	-	CASSLGRRGTDTQYF
TRBV12-5	TRBJ2-3	-	CASGLGAGAVTQYF
TRBV4-1	TRBJ1-5	-	CASSQAQGLSNQPQHF
TRBV10-3	TRBJ2-7	once	CAISTSGLAGDLSYEQYF
TRBV7-2	TRBJ2-7	-	CASRTSGASYEQYF
TRBV5-1	TRBJ2-5	-	CASSLAVGGQETQYF
TRBV2	TRBJ2-2	-	CASRPDRGPGTGELFF
TRBV3-1/TRBV3-2	TRBJ1-2	-	CASSQAGQERVGYTF
TRBV9	TRBJ1-2	-	CASSVAGTGGGYTF
TRBV27	TRBJ1-2	-	CASSSAGGGGYGYTF
TRBV2	TRBJ1-3	-	CASVGVSGNTIYF
TRBV10-3	TRBJ1-6	-	CAITDKGVNSPLHF
TRBV5-1	TRBJ1-1	-	CASRQGAVNTEAFF
TRBV10-3	TRBJ1-3	-	CAISEDRGTIGGKNTIYF
TRBV4-1	TRBJ2-2	few	CASSQGALAGGPDGELFF
TRBV4-1	TRBJ2-2	-	CASSQAVWRAHTGELFF
TRBV29-1	TRBJ1-2	-	CSVDREDYGYTF
TRBV19	TRBJ2-1	-	CASSTRQGANVKNEQFF
TRBV11-2	TRBJ2-3	once	CASSLGLLAGPSDTQYF
TRBV6-4	TRBJ1-4	once	CASSPGLANEKLFF
TRBV7-3	TRBJ1-1	-	CASSPTAGSPATEAFF
TRBV5-4	TRBJ1-4	-	CASSGTGTTNEKLFF
TRBV10-3	TRBJ2-3	-	CAISPSRDTDTQYF
TRBV29-1	TRBJ1-4	-	CSASPPGVEKLFF
TRBV2	TRBJ2-5	-	CASNRQGAETQYF
TRBV7-2	TRBJ1-4	-	CASSLVGGPTNEKLFF
TRBV19	TRBJ1-5	-	CASTRTVGSNQPQHF
TRBV6-1	TRBJ1-1	-	CAINEGQINTEAFF
TRBV6-5	TRBJ2-5	-	CASSAYPGVHDYF
TRBV6-5	TRBJ1-3	-	CASSFGQGWSGNTIYF
TRBV7-9	TRBJ1-5	-	CASSLGTGGRGQPQHF
TRBV25-1	TRBJ1-2	-	CASSEPGVNYGYTF
TRBV19	TRBJ2-2	-	CAGGTGELFF
TRBV28	TRBJ1-3	few	CASRRTAGNTIYF
TRBV11-3	TRBJ2-3	-	CASSPTGDTQYF
TRBV6-1	TRBJ2-6	-	CASSEEEGGANVLTF
TRBV7-2	TRBJ2-5	-	CASRLPASGWDQYF
TRBV9	TRBJ1-6	-	CASSGDRDSSLHF
TRBV6-2/TRBV6-3	TRBJ1-1	few	CASSWDRLTNTEAFF
TRBV7-2	TRBJ2-1	-	CASSLRTGMSNEQFF
TRBV30	TRBJ1-6	-	CAWSAQGTPLHF
TRBV15	TRBJ2-2	-	CATSTPSGWNTGELFF
TRBV30	TRBJ1-2	-	CAWKVPGRGAGYTF
TRBV12-5	TRBJ2-7	-	CASGWDSKSYEQYF
TRBV3-1/TRBV3-2	TRBJ2-1	-	CASTLRGVTGNEQFF
TRBV9	TRBJ1-5	once	CASSVGGFEPQHF
TRBV19	TRBJ2-1	-	CASTNSLYEQFF
TRBV30	TRBJ1-2	-	CAWSGQGASYGYTF
TRBV5-5	TRBJ1-6	-	CASSLGTGVNSPLHF
TRBV5-1	TRBJ2-7	-	CASNHPTGNSYEQYF